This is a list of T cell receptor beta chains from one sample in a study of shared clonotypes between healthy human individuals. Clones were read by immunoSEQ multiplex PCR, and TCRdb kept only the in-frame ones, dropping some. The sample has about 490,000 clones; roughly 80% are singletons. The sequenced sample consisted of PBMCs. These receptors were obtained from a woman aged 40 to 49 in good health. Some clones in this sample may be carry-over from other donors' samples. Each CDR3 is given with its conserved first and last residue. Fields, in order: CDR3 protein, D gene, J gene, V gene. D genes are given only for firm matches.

cdr3_aa: CASSERGSTGELFF
d_call: .
j_call: TRBJ2-2
v_call: TRBV19

cdr3_aa: CASSPRGASGSYNEQFF
d_call: TRBD2
j_call: TRBJ2-1
v_call: TRBV18

cdr3_aa: CASSESDYGYTF
d_call: .
j_call: TRBJ1-2
v_call: TRBV28

cdr3_aa: CASSPTPGRGTDTQYF
d_call: .
j_call: TRBJ2-3
v_call: TRBV19

cdr3_aa: CASRPPTGNTEAFF
d_call: .
j_call: TRBJ1-1
v_call: TRBV6-5

cdr3_aa: CATYGGYGYTF
d_call: .
j_call: TRBJ1-2
v_call: TRBV25-1

cdr3_aa: CASGPQPGLVPDTGELFF
d_call: TRBD2
j_call: TRBJ2-2
v_call: TRBV7-2

cdr3_aa: CASSSPHRADTQYF
d_call: .
j_call: TRBJ2-3
v_call: TRBV11-2

cdr3_aa: CASLTWDRGPEGYTF
d_call: TRBD1
j_call: TRBJ1-2
v_call: TRBV19

cdr3_aa: CASSQGQGNVYTQYF
d_call: TRBD1
j_call: TRBJ2-3
v_call: TRBV5-1

cdr3_aa: CASSGTTGADTQYF
d_call: TRBD1
j_call: TRBJ2-3
v_call: TRBV5-6

cdr3_aa: CASSLTPGTGRGYTF
d_call: TRBD1
j_call: TRBJ1-2
v_call: TRBV27

cdr3_aa: CASSLSGVTDQPQHF
d_call: .
j_call: TRBJ1-5
v_call: TRBV5-1

cdr3_aa: CASSLDRNEAFF
d_call: .
j_call: TRBJ1-1
v_call: TRBV7-9

cdr3_aa: CASSLYQLTEQYF
d_call: .
j_call: TRBJ2-7
v_call: TRBV27

cdr3_aa: CASNPGDILFNTEAFF
d_call: .
j_call: TRBJ1-1
v_call: TRBV28

cdr3_aa: CASSRWRGSGANVLTF
d_call: .
j_call: TRBJ2-6
v_call: TRBV7-9

cdr3_aa: CASSGHRATGELFF
d_call: .
j_call: TRBJ2-2
v_call: TRBV2

cdr3_aa: CASSQEGVGYTF
d_call: .
j_call: TRBJ1-2
v_call: TRBV4-1

cdr3_aa: CASSQGLGGPGTAFF
d_call: .
j_call: TRBJ1-1
v_call: TRBV4-1

cdr3_aa: CASSDSVETDTQYF
d_call: .
j_call: TRBJ2-3
v_call: TRBV6-4

cdr3_aa: CASSPRASGRADEQFF
d_call: TRBD2
j_call: TRBJ2-1
v_call: TRBV7-9

cdr3_aa: CASRRTGGSGELFF
d_call: TRBD1
j_call: TRBJ2-2
v_call: TRBV28

cdr3_aa: CASSLTKPGGVEQYF
d_call: .
j_call: TRBJ2-7
v_call: TRBV28

cdr3_aa: CASSLDSYNEQFF
d_call: .
j_call: TRBJ2-1
v_call: TRBV18

cdr3_aa: CAWSVLASTGELFF
d_call: .
j_call: TRBJ2-2
v_call: TRBV30

cdr3_aa: CASSAAETYGYTF
d_call: .
j_call: TRBJ1-2
v_call: TRBV9

cdr3_aa: CAWSEAGQAFF
d_call: .
j_call: TRBJ1-1
v_call: TRBV30